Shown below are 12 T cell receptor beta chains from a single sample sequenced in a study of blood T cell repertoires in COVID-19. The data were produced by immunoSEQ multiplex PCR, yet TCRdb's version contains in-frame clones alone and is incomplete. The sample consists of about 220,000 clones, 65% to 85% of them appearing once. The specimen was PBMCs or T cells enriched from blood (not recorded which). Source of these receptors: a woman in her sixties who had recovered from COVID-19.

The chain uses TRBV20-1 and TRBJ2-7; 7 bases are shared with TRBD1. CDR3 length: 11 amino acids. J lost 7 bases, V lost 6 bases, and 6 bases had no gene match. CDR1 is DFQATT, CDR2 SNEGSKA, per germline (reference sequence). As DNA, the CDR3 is TGCAGTGCACAGGGGCCGCAGGAGCAGTACTTC. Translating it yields CSAQGPQEQYF.

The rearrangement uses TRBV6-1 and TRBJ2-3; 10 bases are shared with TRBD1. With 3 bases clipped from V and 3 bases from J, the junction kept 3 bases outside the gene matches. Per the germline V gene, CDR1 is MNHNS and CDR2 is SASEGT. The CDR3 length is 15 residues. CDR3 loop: CASSDLDRGTDTQYF. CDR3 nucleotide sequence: TGTGCCAGCAGTGATTTGGACAGGGGGACAGATACGCAGTATTTT.

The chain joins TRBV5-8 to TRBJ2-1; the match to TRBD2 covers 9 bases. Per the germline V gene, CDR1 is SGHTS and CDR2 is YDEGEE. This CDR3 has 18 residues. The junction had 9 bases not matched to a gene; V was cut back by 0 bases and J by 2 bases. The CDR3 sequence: CASSLARLAGPAYNEQFF. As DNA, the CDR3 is TGTGCCAGCAGCTTGGCTCGGCTAGCGGGGCCCGCCTACAATGAGCAGTTCTTC.

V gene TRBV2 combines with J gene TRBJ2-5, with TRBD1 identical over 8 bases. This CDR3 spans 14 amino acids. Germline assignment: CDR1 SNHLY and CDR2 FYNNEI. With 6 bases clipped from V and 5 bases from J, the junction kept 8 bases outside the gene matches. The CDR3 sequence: CASRELQGAETQYF. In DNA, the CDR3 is TGTGCCAGCAGGGAACTCCAGGGGGCGGAGACCCAGTACTTC.

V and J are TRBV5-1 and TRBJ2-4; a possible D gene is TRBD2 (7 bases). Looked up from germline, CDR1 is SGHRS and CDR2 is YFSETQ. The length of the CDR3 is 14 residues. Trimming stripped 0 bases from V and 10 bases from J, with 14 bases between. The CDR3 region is CASSLDGGAVIQYF. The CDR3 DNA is TGCGCCAGCAGCTTGGATGGGGGGGCCGTAATTCAGTACTTC.

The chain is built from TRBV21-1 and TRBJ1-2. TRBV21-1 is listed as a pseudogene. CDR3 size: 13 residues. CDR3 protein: CARSCGTDYGYTF. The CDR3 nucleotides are TGTGCCAGGAGCTGTGGGACTGACTATGGCTACACCTTC.

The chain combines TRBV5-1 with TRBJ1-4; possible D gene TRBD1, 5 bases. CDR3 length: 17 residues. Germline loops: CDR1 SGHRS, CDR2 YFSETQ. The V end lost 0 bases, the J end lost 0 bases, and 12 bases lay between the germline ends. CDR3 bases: TGCGCCAGCAGCTTGGTGGCAGGGTTTGCAACTAATGAAAAACTGTTTTTT. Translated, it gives CASSLVAGFATNEKLFF.

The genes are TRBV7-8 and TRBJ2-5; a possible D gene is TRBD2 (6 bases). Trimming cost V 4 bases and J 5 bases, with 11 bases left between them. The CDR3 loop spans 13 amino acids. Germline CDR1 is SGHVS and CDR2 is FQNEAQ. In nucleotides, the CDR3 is TGTGCCAGCAGCTCGGGACTCCAGGAGACCCAGTACTTC. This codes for CASSSGLQETQYF.

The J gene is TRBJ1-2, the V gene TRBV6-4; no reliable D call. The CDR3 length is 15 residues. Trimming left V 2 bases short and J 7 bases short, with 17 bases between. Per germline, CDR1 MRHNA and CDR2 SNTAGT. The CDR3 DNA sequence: TGTGCCAGCAGTGACGCAGCGACCGCACTGGGTGGCTACACCTTC. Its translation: CASSDAATALGGYTF.

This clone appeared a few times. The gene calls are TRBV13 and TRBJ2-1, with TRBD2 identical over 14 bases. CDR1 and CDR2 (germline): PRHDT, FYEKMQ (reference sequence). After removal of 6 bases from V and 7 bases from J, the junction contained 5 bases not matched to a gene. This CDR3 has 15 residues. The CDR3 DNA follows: TGTGCCAGCAGGTGGGGACTAGCGGGGGTAAATGAGCAGTTCTTC. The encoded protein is CASRWGLAGVNEQFF.

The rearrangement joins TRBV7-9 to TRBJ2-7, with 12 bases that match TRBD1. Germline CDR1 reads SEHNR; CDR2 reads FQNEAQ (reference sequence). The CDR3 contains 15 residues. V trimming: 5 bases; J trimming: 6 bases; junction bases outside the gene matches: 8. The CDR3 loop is CASSRRGTGGLEQYF. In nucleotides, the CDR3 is TGTGCCAGCAGCCGCCGGGGGACAGGGGGCCTCGAGCAGTACTTC.

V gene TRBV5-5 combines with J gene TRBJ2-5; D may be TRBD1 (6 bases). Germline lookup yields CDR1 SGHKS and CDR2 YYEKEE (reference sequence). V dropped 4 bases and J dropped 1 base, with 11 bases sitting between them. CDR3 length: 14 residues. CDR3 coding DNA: TGTGCCAGCAGCCTGACAGGTATCCAAGAGACCCAGTACTTC. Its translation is CASSLTGIQETQYF. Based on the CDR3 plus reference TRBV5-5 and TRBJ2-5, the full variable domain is DAGVTQSPTHLIKTRGQQVTLRCSPISGHKSVSWYQQVLGQGPQFIFQYYEKEERGRGNFPDRFSARQFPNYSSELNVNALLLGDSALYLCASSLTGIQETQYFGPGTRLLVL.